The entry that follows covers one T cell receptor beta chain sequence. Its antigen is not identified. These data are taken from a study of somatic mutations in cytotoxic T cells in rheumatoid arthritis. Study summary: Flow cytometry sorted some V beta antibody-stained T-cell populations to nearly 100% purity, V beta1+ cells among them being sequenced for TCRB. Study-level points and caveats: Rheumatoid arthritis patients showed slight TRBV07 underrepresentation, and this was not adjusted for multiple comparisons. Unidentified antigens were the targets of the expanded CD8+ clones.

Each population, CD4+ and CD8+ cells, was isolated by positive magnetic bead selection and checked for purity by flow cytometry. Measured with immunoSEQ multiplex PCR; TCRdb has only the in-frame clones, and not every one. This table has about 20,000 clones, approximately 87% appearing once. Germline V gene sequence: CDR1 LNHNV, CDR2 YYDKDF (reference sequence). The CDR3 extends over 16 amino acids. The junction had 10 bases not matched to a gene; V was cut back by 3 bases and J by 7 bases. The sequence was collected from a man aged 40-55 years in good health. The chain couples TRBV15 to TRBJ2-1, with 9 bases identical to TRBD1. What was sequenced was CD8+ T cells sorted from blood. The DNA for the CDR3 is TGTGCCACCAGCAGGGACCACAGGGGGCTGGGGAATGAGCAGTTCTTC. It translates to CATSRDHRGLGNEQFF.